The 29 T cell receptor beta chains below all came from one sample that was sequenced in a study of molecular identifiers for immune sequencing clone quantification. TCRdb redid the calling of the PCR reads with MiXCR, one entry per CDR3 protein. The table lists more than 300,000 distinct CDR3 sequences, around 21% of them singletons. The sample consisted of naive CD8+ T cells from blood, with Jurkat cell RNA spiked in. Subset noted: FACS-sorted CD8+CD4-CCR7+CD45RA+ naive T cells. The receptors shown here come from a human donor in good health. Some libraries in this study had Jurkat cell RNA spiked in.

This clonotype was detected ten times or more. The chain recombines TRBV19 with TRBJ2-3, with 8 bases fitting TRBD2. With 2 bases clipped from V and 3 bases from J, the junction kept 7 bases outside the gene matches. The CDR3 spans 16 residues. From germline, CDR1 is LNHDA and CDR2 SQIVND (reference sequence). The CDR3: CASSISPAGGTDTQYF. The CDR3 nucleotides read TGTGCCAGTAGTATATCGCCGGCGGGAGGTACAGATACGCAGTATTTT.

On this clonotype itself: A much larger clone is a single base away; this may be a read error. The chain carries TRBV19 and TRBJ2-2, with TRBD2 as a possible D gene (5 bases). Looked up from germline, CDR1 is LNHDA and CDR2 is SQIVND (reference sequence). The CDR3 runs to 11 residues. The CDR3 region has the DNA TGTGCCAGTAGAGGATCCGGGGAGCCGTTTTTT. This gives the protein CASRGSGEPFF.

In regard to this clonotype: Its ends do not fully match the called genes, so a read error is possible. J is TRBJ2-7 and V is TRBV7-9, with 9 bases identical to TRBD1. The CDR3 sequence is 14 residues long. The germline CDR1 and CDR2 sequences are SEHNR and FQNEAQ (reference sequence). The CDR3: CTSKTGTGPYEQYF. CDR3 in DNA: TGTACCAGTAAGACCGGGACAGGGCCCTACGAGCAGTACTTC.

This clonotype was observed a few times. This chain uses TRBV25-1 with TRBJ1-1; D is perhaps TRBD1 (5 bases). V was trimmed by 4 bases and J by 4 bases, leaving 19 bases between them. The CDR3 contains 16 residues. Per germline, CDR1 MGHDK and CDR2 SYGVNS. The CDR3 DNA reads TGTGCCAGCAGTGGTCACAGGAGACCCGAAGCCACTGAAGCTTTCTTT. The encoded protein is CASSGHRRPEATEAFF.

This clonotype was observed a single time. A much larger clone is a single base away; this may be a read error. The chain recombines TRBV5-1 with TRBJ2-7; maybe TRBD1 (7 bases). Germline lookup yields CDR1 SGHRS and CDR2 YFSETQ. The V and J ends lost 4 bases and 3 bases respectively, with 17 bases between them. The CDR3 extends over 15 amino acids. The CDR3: CASSGGTDWGYEQYF. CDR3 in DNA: TGCGCCAGCAGCGGCGGGACAGACTGGGGCTACGAGCAGTACTTC.

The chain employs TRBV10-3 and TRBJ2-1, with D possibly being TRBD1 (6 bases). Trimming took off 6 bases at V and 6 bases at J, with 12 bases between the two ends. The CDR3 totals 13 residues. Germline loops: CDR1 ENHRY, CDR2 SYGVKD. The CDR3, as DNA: TGTGCCATCAGGGACGGGACAAGCAATGAGCAGTTCTTC. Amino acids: CAIRDGTSNEQFF.

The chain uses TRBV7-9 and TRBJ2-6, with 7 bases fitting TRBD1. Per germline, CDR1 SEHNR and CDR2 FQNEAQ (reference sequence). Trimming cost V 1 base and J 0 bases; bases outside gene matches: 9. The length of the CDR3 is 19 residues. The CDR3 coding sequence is TGTGCCAGCAGCTTAGTTCGTACAGGGGCTTACTCTGGGGCCAACGTCCTGACTTTC. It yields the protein CASSLVRTGAYSGANVLTF.

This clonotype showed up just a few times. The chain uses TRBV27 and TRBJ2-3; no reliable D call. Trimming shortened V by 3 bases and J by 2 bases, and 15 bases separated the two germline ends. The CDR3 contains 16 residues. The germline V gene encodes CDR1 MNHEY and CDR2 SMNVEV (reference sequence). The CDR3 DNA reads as TGTGCCAGCAGTTTTCTTGGTGTCACTGACACAGATACGCAGTATTTT. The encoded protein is CASSFLGVTDTDTQYF.

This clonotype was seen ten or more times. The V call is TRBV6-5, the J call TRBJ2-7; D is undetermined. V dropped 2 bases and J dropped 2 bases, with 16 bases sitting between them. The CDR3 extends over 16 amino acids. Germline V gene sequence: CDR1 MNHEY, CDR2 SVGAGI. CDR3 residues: CASSYSSPTPTYEQYF. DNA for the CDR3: TGTGCCAGCAGTTACAGTAGCCCGACACCCACCTACGAGCAGTACTTC.

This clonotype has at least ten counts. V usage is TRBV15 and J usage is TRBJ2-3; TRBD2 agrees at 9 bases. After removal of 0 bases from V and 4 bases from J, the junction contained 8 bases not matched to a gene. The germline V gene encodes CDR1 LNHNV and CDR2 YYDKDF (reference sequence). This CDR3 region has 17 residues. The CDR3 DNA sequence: TGTGCCACCAGCAGAGATCGGCGGACTAGCGTCCCAGATACGCAGTATTTT. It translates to CATSRDRRTSVPDTQYF.

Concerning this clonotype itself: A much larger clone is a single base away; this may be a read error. The CDR3: CSVVGILSGANVLAF. The CDR3, as DNA: TGCAGCGTTGTCGGGATCTTATCTGGGGCCAACGTCCTGGCTTTC. The gene calls are TRBV29-1 and TRBJ2-6; D is perhaps TRBD1 or TRBD2 (5 bases each). CDR1 SQVTM and CDR2 ANQGSEA come from the germline V gene. The CDR3 extends over 15 amino acids.

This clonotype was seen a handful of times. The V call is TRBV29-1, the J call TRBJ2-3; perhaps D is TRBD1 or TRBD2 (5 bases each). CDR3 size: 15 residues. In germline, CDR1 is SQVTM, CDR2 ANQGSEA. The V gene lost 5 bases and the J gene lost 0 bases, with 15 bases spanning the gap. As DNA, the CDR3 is TGCAGCGTTAAAGGGACGCACCAGAGCACAGATACGCAGTATTTT. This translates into CSVKGTHQSTDTQYF.

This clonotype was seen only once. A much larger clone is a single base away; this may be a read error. Here the CDR3 DNA reads TGTGCCACCAGCAGAGATCGGGATGAAACTTTCTTT. This translates into CATSRDRDETFF. The V gene is TRBV15, the J gene TRBJ1-1; no clear D gene. The CDR3 loop spans 12 amino acids. Germline loops: CDR1 LNHNV, CDR2 YYDKDF (reference sequence).

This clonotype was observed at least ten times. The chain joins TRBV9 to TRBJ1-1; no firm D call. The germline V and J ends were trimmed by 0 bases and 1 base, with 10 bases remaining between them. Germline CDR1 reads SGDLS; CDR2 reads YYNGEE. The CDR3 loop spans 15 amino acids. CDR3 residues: CASSVGVDPNTEAFF. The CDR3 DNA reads TGTGCCAGCAGCGTAGGGGTAGACCCGAACACTGAAGCTTTCTTT.

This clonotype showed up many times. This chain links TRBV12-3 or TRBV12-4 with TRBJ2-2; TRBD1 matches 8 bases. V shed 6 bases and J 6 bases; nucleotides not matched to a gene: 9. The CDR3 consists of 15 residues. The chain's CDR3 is CASRHGQGLAGELFF. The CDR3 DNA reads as TGTGCCAGCAGACACGGACAGGGATTGGCCGGGGAGCTGTTTTTT.

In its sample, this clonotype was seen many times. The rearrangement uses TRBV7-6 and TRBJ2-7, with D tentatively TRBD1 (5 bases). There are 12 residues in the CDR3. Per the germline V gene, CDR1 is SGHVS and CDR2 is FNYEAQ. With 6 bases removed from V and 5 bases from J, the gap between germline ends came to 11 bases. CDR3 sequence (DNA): TGTGCCAGCAGTCACGACAGCGACGAGCAGTACTTC. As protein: CASSHDSDEQYF.

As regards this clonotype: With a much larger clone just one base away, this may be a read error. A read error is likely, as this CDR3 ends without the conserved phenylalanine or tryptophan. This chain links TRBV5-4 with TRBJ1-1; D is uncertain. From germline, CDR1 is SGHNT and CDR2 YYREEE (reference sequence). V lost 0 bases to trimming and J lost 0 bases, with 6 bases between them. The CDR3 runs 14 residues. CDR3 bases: TGTGCCAGCAGCTTGGGGGTCATGAACACTGAAGCTTTCGTT. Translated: CASSLGVMNTEAFV.

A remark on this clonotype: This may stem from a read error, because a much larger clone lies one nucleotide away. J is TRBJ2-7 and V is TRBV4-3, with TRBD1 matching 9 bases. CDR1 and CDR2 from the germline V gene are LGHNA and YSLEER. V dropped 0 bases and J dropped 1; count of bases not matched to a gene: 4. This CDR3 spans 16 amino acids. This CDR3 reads CASSQDSGQGSYEQYF. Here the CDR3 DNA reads TGCGCCAGCAGCCAAGATTCGGGACAGGGTTCCTACGAGCAGTACTTC.

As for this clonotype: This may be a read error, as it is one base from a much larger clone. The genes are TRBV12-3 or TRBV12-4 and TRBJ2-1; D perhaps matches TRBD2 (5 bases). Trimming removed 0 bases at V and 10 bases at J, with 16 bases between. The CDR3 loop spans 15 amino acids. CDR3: CASSLAMDSAYEQFF. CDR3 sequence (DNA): TGTGCCAGCAGTTTAGCCATGGACTCAGCCTACGAGCAGTTCTTC.

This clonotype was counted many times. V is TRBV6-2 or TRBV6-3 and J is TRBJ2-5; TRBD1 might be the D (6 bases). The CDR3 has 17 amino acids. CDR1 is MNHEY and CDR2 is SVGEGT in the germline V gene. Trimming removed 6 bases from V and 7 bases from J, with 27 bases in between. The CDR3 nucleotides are TGTGCCAGCAGCCAACGGTCCGCAAGCTCTTCCAGGGGGACCCAGTACTTC. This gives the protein CASSQRSASSSRGTQYF.

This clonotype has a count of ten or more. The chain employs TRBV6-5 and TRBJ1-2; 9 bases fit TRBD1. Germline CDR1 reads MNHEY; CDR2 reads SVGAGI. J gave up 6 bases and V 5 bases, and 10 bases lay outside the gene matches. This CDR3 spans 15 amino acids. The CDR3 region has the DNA TGTGCCAGCAGTACAGGGCCTGGGACAGGGAATGGCTACACCTTC. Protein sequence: CASSTGPGTGNGYTF.

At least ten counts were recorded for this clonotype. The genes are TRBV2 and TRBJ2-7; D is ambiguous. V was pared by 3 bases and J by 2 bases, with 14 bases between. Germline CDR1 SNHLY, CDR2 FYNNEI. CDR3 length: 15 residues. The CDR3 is CASSEFGVSTYEQYF. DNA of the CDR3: TGTGCCAGCAGTGAGTTTGGTGTGAGTACCTACGAGCAGTACTTC. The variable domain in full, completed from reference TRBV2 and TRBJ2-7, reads EPEVTQTPSHQVTQMGQEVILRCVPISNHLYFYWYRQILGQKVEFLVSFYNNEISEKSEIFDDQFSVERPDGSNFTLKIRSTKLEDSAMYFCASSEFGVSTYEQYFGPGTRLTVT.

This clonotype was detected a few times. Written as DNA, the CDR3 is TGTGCCAGCAGCTCGTGGGGCTTCGACAGTGTCCAAGAGACCCAGTACTTC. Translation: CASSSWGFDSVQETQYF. The V and J genes are TRBV7-9 and TRBJ2-5; possibly TRBD1 for D (5 bases). The germline V gene encodes CDR1 SEHNR and CDR2 FQNEAQ (reference sequence). There are 17 residues in the CDR3. Trimming took 4 bases from V and 1 from J, leaving 19 bases between them.

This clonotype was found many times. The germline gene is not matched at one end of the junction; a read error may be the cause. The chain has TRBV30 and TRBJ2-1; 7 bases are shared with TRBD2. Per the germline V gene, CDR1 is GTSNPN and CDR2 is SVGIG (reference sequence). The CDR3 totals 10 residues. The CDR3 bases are TGTGCCTGGAGTGGCGGGAGTGTAATCTTC. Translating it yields CAWSGGSVIF.

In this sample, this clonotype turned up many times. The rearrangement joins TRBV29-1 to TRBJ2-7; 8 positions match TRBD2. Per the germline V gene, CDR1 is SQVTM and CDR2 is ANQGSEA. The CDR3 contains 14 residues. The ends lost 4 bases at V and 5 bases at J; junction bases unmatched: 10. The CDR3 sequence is CSVVGLEGTDEQYF. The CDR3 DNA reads TGCAGCGTTGTGGGACTAGAGGGAACTGACGAGCAGTACTTC.

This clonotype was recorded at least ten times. In DNA, the CDR3 is TGTGCCAGCAGCCCTCAGGGGGCGAGTAGGACTGAAGCTTTCTTT. This sequence encodes CASSPQGASRTEAFF. The V and J genes are TRBV7-9 and TRBJ1-1, with 8 nucleotides matching TRBD1. CDR1 SEHNR and CDR2 FQNEAQ come from the germline V gene (reference sequence). V dropped 5 bases and J dropped 5; count of bases not matched to a gene: 10. This CDR3 region has 15 residues.

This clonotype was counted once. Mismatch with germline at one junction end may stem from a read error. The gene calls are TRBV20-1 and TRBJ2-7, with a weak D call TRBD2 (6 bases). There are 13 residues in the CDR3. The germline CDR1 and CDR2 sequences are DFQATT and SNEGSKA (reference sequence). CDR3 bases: TGCAGTGCTGGAGATAGCGGTTCCTACGAGCAGTACTTC. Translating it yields CSAGDSGSYEQYF.

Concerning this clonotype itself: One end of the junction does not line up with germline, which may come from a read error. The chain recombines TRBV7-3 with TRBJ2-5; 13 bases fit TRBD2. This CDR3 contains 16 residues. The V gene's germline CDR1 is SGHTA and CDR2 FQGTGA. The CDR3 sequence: CVSSPGLAGDQETQYF. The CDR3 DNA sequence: TGTGTCAGCAGCCCTGGACTAGCGGGGGACCAAGAGACCCAGTACTTC.

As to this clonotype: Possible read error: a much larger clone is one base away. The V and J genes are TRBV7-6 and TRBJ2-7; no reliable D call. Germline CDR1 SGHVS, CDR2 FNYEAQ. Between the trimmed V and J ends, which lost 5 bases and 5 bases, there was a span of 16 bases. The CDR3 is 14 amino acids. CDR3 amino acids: CASSRKFNADEQYF. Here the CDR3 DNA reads TGTGCCAGCAGCCGGAAATTCAATGCTGACGAGCAGTACTTC.